One and the same sample provided the 21 T cell receptor beta chains below, sequenced in a study of cytomegalovirus exposure and HLA in healthy donors. PCR amplification relied on 60 Vbeta primers (plus 13 Jbeta primers). Libraries were prepared by immunoSEQ multiplex PCR; TCRdb keeps only in-frame clonotypes and omits some of them. The table has approximately 130,000 clones, approximately 82% seen once; the top ten hold approximately 2.8%. The sequenced sample was PBMCs. The receptors shown here come from a boy younger than 10 in good health and CMV-seronegative.

The chain combines TRBV15 with TRBJ2-2, with D perhaps TRBD1 (6 bases). The V end lost 5 bases, the J end lost 8 bases, and 15 bases lay between the germline ends. The CDR3 runs 14 residues. Germline CDR1 LNHNV, CDR2 YYDKDF (reference sequence). The CDR3 bases are TGTGCCACCAGCGGGCACAGGGCAGCGGGGGAGCTGTTTTTT. Translation: CATSGHRAAGELFF.

The sample holds a few counts of this clone. The chain joins TRBV2 to TRBJ1-5, with a possible D match to TRBD1 (6 bases). Germline loops: CDR1 SNHLY, CDR2 FYNNEI. The CDR3 runs 15 residues. V was cut by 7 bases and J by 7 bases, with 20 bases left in between. Here the CDR3 reads CASIQGGGRGQPQHF. The CDR3, as DNA: TGTGCCAGCATCCAAGGGGGGGGCCGGGGACAGCCCCAGCATTTT.

The rearrangement uses TRBV19 and TRBJ1-5, with a weak D call TRBD1 (6 bases). CDR3 length: 14 residues. Germline CDR1 is LNHDA and CDR2 is SQIVND (reference sequence). V was pared by 7 bases and J by 1 base, with 11 bases between. The CDR3 DNA reads TGTGCCAGTACCTCTACAGGGAGCAATCAGCCCCAGCATTTT. Translation gives CASTSTGSNQPQHF. Based on the CDR3 plus reference TRBV19 and TRBJ1-5, the full variable domain is DGGITQSPKYLFRKEGQNVTLSCEQNLNHDAMYWYRQDPGQGLRLIYYSQIVNDFQKGDIAEGYSVSREKKESFPLTVTSAQKNPTAFYLCASTSTGSNQPQHFGDGTRLSIL.

The chain couples TRBV5-1 to TRBJ2-5; TRBD1 might be the D (6 bases). V gave up 0 bases and J gave up 5 bases, with 8 bases separating them. This CDR3 has 13 residues. Germline lookup yields CDR1 SGHRS and CDR2 YFSETQ. The CDR3 reads CASSLGRGETQYF. The DNA of the CDR3 is TGCGCCAGCAGCTTGGGCAGGGGCGAGACCCAGTACTTC.

CDR3 DNA sequence: TGTGCCAGCAGCTCGAGACAGGGTTTGGGGGAGCAGTACTTC. Protein sequence: CASSSRQGLGEQYF. The chain links TRBV7-9 to TRBJ2-7; 7 bases are a match to TRBD1. Trimming took 4 bases from V and 7 from J; bases not matched to a gene: 10. Germline V gene sequence: CDR1 SEHNR, CDR2 FQNEAQ (reference sequence). CDR3 size: 14 residues.

In its sample, this clone was seen a few times. The chain is built from TRBV19 and TRBJ2-1, with 11 bases matching TRBD2. CDR3 length: 17 amino acids. Germline V gene lookup returns CDR1 LNHDA and CDR2 SQIVND (reference sequence). Unmatched junction bases numbered 8, after V lost 3 bases and J lost 4 bases. Here the CDR3 reads CASSIPIAGGPYNEQFF. The DNA of the CDR3 is TGTGCCAGTAGTATCCCCATAGCGGGAGGGCCGTACAATGAGCAGTTCTTC.

J is TRBJ2-7 and V is TRBV14, with D tentatively TRBD1 (6 bases). Per germline, CDR1 SGHDN and CDR2 FVKESK. This CDR3 is 13 amino acids long. The V and J ends lost 4 bases and 6 bases respectively, with 13 bases between them. The CDR3 DNA is TGTGCCAGCAGCCCGGGACACCTCACCGAGCAGTACTTC. Protein product: CASSPGHLTEQYF.

This sequence joins TRBV29-1 and TRBJ1-2; 7 bases align to TRBD1. The CDR3 is made up of 12 amino acids. V trimming: 0 bases; J trimming: 7 bases; junction bases outside the gene matches: 2. Per germline, CDR1 SQVTM and CDR2 ANQGSEA. Here the CDR3 DNA reads TGCAGCGTTGAAGACAGACAGGGTGGCTACACCTTC. Residues: CSVEDRQGGYTF.

This clone was counted once. Relative to the germline gene, one junction end is altered; a read error may explain this. The J gene is TRBJ2-7, the V gene TRBV6-1, with D possibly TRBD2 on 5 matching bases. Looked up from germline, CDR1 is MNHNS and CDR2 is SASEGT. The CDR3 sequence is 13 residues long. The CDR3 reads CASSEAEVVGNDF. The CDR3 DNA sequence: TGTGCCAGCAGTGAAGCGGAGGTTGTTGGTAACGACTTC.

This clone was seen more than once but under ten times. The junction differs from germline at one of its ends, possibly a read error. The chain has TRBV7-9 and TRBJ2-7, with D unresolved. The germline gives CDR1 SEHNR, CDR2 FQNEAQ (reference sequence). This CDR3 contains 16 residues. CDR3 sequence: CSSSSRTGLLYDEQYF. The DNA of the CDR3 is TGTTCCAGCAGCTCAAGAACCGGGTTGCTATACGACGAGCAGTACTTC. The variable domain in full, with the rest retrieved from reference TRBV7-9 and TRBJ2-7, is DTGVSQNPRHKITKRGQNVTFRCDPISEHNRLYWYRQTLGQGPEFLTYFQNEAQLEKSRLLSDRFSAERPKGSFSTLEIQRTEQGDSAMYLCSSSSRTGLLYDEQYFGPGTRLTVT.

The chain employs TRBV29-1 and TRBJ1-1; TRBD1 is a possible D gene (5 bases). The CDR3 consists of 14 residues. Germline V CDR1 and CDR2: SQVTM, ANQGSEA. Deletions cut 6 bases from V and 0 bases from J, with 14 bases between. The CDR3 DNA reads TGCAGCGTGGCACGGACAAACATGAACACTGAAGCTTTCTTT. Translated: CSVARTNMNTEAFF.

The chain is built from TRBV7-9 and TRBJ1-4; 7 bases are shared with TRBD1. The length of the CDR3 is 14 residues. Germline CDR1 reads SEHNR; CDR2 reads FQNEAQ (reference sequence). Trimming took 5 bases from V and 5 from J; bases not matched to a gene: 5. Written as DNA, the CDR3 is TGTGCCAGCAGCGAACAGGGGAAGAATGAAAAACTGTTTTTT. It is translated as CASSEQGKNEKLFF.

J is TRBJ1-3 and V is TRBV13, with D unresolved. The V and J ends lost 5 bases and 0 bases respectively, with 8 bases between them. The CDR3 is 14 amino acids. Germline V gene lookup returns CDR1 PRHDT and CDR2 FYEKMQ (reference sequence). The CDR3 sequence is CASSLENSGNTIYF. The CDR3 nucleotides read TGTGCCAGCAGCCTCGAGAACTCTGGAAACACCATATATTTT.

The chain combines TRBV5-6 with TRBJ2-1; the match to TRBD2 covers 8 bases. Trimming at V came to 4 bases and at J to 0 bases, leaving 9 bases not matched to a gene. Germline V gene data show CDR1 as SGHDT and CDR2 as YYEEEE. CDR3 length: 17 amino acids. The CDR3 loop is CASSIRRGAISYNEQFF. The CDR3 DNA reads TGTGCCAGCAGCATACGGCGGGGGGCTATCTCCTACAATGAGCAGTTCTTC.

The rearrangement uses TRBV9 and TRBJ1-2; TRBD1 might be the D (5 bases). Germline lookup yields CDR1 SGDLS and CDR2 YYNGEE. The V end lost 3 bases, the J end lost 7 bases, and 16 bases lay between the germline ends. The CDR3 runs 14 residues. The DNA for the CDR3 is TGTGCCAGCAGCGCCGCTTCAGGGTTCACTGGCTACACCTTC. Its translation is CASSAASGFTGYTF.

This chain connects TRBV7-2 to TRBJ1-5; D remains ambiguous. Germline CDR1 reads SGHTA; CDR2 reads FQGNSA. The CDR3 covers 13 residues. Trimming removed 5 bases at V and 5 bases at J, with 10 bases between. The chain's CDR3 is CASSAGLYQPQHF. CDR3 coding DNA: TGTGCCAGCAGCGCTGGACTATATCAGCCCCAGCATTTT.

The rearrangement links TRBV30 to TRBJ2-4; 9 bases agree with TRBD2. With V trimmed by 2 bases and J by 5 bases, 7 bases remained unmatched. Germline V gives CDR1 GTSNPN, CDR2 SVGIG (reference sequence). The CDR3 spans 15 residues. CDR3 in amino acids: CAWSKGLASENIQYF. The CDR3, as DNA: TGTGCCTGGAGTAAAGGACTAGCGAGCGAAAACATTCAGTACTTC.

J is TRBJ1-2 and V is TRBV5-4; D might be TRBD1 (6 bases). CDR1 SGHNT and CDR2 YYREEE come from the germline V gene (reference sequence). The ends were cut back, 0 bases at V and 4 bases at J, with 13 bases in the middle. The CDR3 has 15 residues. This CDR3 reads CASSLGPSGAYGYTF. The CDR3 DNA reads as TGTGCCAGCAGCTTGGGACCATCAGGGGCCTATGGCTACACCTTC. The entire variable domain, with the rest obtained from reference TRBV5-4 and TRBJ1-2, is as follows: ETGVTQSPTHLIKTRGQQVTLRCSSQSGHNTVSWYQQALGQGPQFIFQYYREEENGRGNFPPRFSGLQFPNYSSELNVNALELDDSALYLCASSLGPSGAYGYTFGSGTRLTVV.

J is TRBJ1-5 and V is TRBV2, with 9 bases identical to TRBD1. CDR3 length: 14 amino acids. After removal of 8 bases from V and 6 bases from J, the junction contained 8 bases not matched to a gene. Germline values: CDR1 SNHLY, CDR2 FYNNEI. The CDR3 DNA reads TGTGCCAGCGAACGGGACAGGGCGGGTCAGCCCCAGCATTTT. This sequence encodes CASERDRAGQPQHF. The whole variable domain, remainder taken from reference TRBV2 and TRBJ1-5, is EPEVTQTPSHQVTQMGQEVILRCVPISNHLYFYWYRQILGQKVEFLVSFYNNEISEKSEIFDDQFSVERPDGSNFTLKIRSTKLEDSAMYFCASERDRAGQPQHFGDGTRLSIL.

The chain is built from TRBV2 and TRBJ2-1; TRBD1 aligns across 7 bases. The CDR3 extends over 17 amino acids. Germline CDR1 and CDR2: SNHLY and FYNNEI. J was trimmed by 3 bases and V by 8 bases; bases with no gene match: 16. CDR3 nucleotides: TGTGCCAGCCCGAACGGCCTTCCGGGACAGATCTACAATGAGCAGTTCTTC. Protein product: CASPNGLPGQIYNEQFF. Complete variable domain (other parts from reference TRBV2 and TRBJ2-1): EPEVTQTPSHQVTQMGQEVILRCVPISNHLYFYWYRQILGQKVEFLVSFYNNEISEKSEIFDDQFSVERPDGSNFTLKIRSTKLEDSAMYFCASPNGLPGQIYNEQFFGPGTRLTVL.

The rearrangement links TRBV6-6 to TRBJ2-5, with 11 bases that match TRBD2. From germline, CDR1 is MNHNY and CDR2 SVGAGI (reference sequence). V trimming: 6 bases; J trimming: 1 base; junction bases outside the gene matches: 4. This CDR3 region has 15 residues. The CDR3: CASRWTSGPQETQYF. The DNA for the CDR3 is TGTGCCAGCAGGTGGACTAGCGGGCCCCAAGAGACCCAGTACTTC.